The T cell receptor beta chain described here comes from a study of beta chain features in type 1 diabetes. The entirety of the isolated RNA underwent reverse transcription, so expressed TCRB transcripts were sequenced. The protocol was immunoSEQ multiplex PCR, while the TCRdb copy is restricted to in-frame clones and leaves out a portion. The sample carries nearly 350,000 clones, under 8.5% recorded once. This clone showed up just a few times. From germline, CDR1 is SGHTA and CDR2 FQGNSA. The CDR3 covers 16 residues. Germline trimming cut 2 bases from V and 2 bases from J; bases unmatched to any gene: 4.

The clonotype was recovered from a woman in her late teens or twenties in good health. Sequencing was carried out using central memory CD4+ T cells from blood. The chain has TRBV7-2 and TRBJ2-3; TRBD2 matches 10 bases. This CDR3 is CASSLTSGTYTDTQYF. CDR3 in DNA: TGTGCCAGCAGCTTAACTAGCGGGACATACACAGATACGCAGTATTTT.